This T cell receptor (beta chain) was recovered during a study of tumor-infiltrating lymphocytes in primary liver carcinoma. The authors made TCR beta cDNA from 500 to 600 ng total RNA with a constant-region primer. ARM-PCR was slightly modified, and three nested multiplex PCR rounds with it gave rise to the TCR beta libraries. PCR rounds one and two used TRBV1-TRBV30 forward primers with a C-beta reverse primer for around 9 cycles each. TCRdb used MiXCR to reprocess the multiplex PCR reads, holding one entry per CDR3 protein. This sample has about 99,000 distinct CDR3 sequences, with roughly 69% found just once. Study results and caveats: Merely some 7.5-25% of top clones spanned all five tumor regions.

Turning to this clonotype: The target antigen is unknown. One end of the junction does not line up with germline, which may come from a read error.

This CDR3 has 17 residues. The germline V gene has CDR1 DFQATT and CDR2 SNEGSKA (reference sequence). RNA and DNA were co-extracted from approximately 20-30 mg of unsorted bulk tissue. This chain uses TRBV20-1 with TRBJ2-6, with 11 bases identical to TRBD2. This sequence originates from a woman between 55 and 75 years old with primary liver carcinoma and hepatitis B virus infection. The sequenced sample consisted of liver tumor tissue from sampling region 5. Regarding subset: tumor region T5, tumor centre. The CDR3 DNA sequence: TGCAGTCCTAGTATGGGACTAGCGGAGCCTGGGGCCAACGTCCTGACTTTC. It codes for CSPSMGLAEPGANVLTF.